This passage covers 32 T cell receptor beta chains from one sample sequenced in a study of blood T cell repertoires in COVID-19 (TCRdb year 2020). Library generation was performed with the immunoSEQ multiplex PCR assay. Imported from immuneACCESS, the table was reduced by TCRdb to in-frame sequences with V and J called. These copies leave out some clones; in studies compared against another copy, an unresolved V gene accounts for under half, and the cause of the remainder is not known. Across this sample there are approximately 88,000 clones, with around three quarters seen only once. The ten top clones hold over 15% of the sample. The source material was peripheral blood. Receptors were obtained from a woman older than 75 with acute or convalescent COVID-19.

CDR3 in DNA: TGCAGCGTCGTAAATCTAGGTGGTGGCAAAAACATTCAGTACTTC. Translating it yields CSVVNLGGGKNIQYF. The chain combines TRBV29-1 with TRBJ2-4; unclear D gene. Per germline, CDR1 SQVTM and CDR2 ANQGSEA. Trimming took 6 bases from V and 3 from J, leaving 18 bases between them. The CDR3 spans 15 residues.

This chain connects TRBV2 to TRBJ2-7, with TRBD1 identical over 9 bases. The J segment lost 1 base and the V segment lost 1 base, leaving 2 bases of the junction unmatched. The length of the CDR3 is 15 residues. Germline V gene lookup returns CDR1 SNHLY and CDR2 FYNNEI. CDR3 in DNA: TGTGCCAGCAGTGAAGGCGGGACAGGGTCCTACGAGCAGTACTTC. This gives the protein CASSEGGTGSYEQYF.

The chain links TRBV2 to TRBJ2-5; D unclear. Per germline, CDR1 SNHLY and CDR2 FYNNEI. Trimming pared 8 bases from V and 5 bases from J, leaving 12 bases between. CDR3 size: 12 residues. The CDR3 protein is CASLVLWETQYF. The CDR3 DNA is TGTGCCAGCTTAGTTTTATGGGAGACCCAGTACTTC.

V usage is TRBV6-6 and J usage is TRBJ2-3, with TRBD1 identical over 8 bases. Germline trimming cut 5 bases from V and 3 bases from J; bases unmatched to any gene: 13. Germline-derived CDR1 and CDR2 are MNHNY and SVGAGI (reference sequence). This CDR3 has 17 amino acids. This chain's CDR3 is CASSPLGQGRRTDTQYF. The CDR3 DNA reads TGTGCCAGCAGTCCCCTTGGACAGGGACGAAGGACAGATACGCAGTATTTT.

The chain uses TRBV18 and TRBJ2-1; 10 bases match TRBD2. The CDR3 totals 16 residues. V lost 8 bases and J lost 0; bases outside the gene matches: 7. Germline CDR1 is KGHSH and CDR2 is LQKENI. In DNA, the CDR3 is TGTGCCAGCCCTATAGCGGGAGGTAGCTCCTACAATGAGCAGTTCTTC. As protein: CASPIAGGSSYNEQFF.

The sample holds one count of this clone. V gene TRBV30 combines with J gene TRBJ2-7; a possible D gene is TRBD1 (6 bases). V lost 8 bases and J lost 0, with 17 bases in between. Germline CDR1 reads GTSNPN; CDR2 reads SVGIG (reference sequence). The CDR3 is 14 amino acids. This CDR3 reads CAVNRQASSYEQYF. DNA of the CDR3: TGTGCCGTCAACCGACAGGCGAGCTCCTACGAGCAGTACTTC.

V and J are TRBV6-5 and TRBJ2-7; 11 nucleotides match TRBD2. With V trimmed by 7 bases and J by 2 bases, 1 base remained unmatched. The CDR3 covers 13 residues. In germline, CDR1 is MNHEY, CDR2 SVGAGI. Written as DNA, the CDR3 is TGTGCCAGCACGACTAGCGGGACCTACGAGCAGTACTTC. Amino acids: CASTTSGTYEQYF.

The chain employs TRBV28 and TRBJ1-1; possibly TRBD1 for D (6 bases). Germline CDR1 reads MDHEN; CDR2 reads SYDVKM. The V and J ends lost 0 bases and 1 base respectively, with 9 bases between them. CDR3 length: 15 residues. CDR3 sequence reads: CASSLWLTGNTEAFF. CDR3 nucleotide sequence: TGTGCCAGCAGTTTATGGCTGACAGGGAACACTGAAGCTTTCTTT.

This sequence joins TRBV9 and TRBJ2-3; D is uncertain. The V end lost 3 bases, the J end lost 0 bases, and 8 bases lay between the germline ends. The CDR3 contains 14 residues. The germline gives CDR1 SGDLS, CDR2 YYNGEE. The CDR3 here is CASSGRLSTDTQYF. The DNA for the CDR3 is TGTGCCAGCAGCGGCAGGCTTAGCACAGATACGCAGTATTTT.

This clone appeared a few times. The CDR3 region is CASSAGTSGSRDEQYF. CDR3 nucleotides: TGTGCCAGCAGTGCCGGGACTAGCGGGAGTAGGGACGAGCAGTACTTC. This sequence joins TRBV2 and TRBJ2-7; 14 bases match TRBD2. Germline V gene lookup returns CDR1 SNHLY and CDR2 FYNNEI. V lost 4 bases, J lost 5 bases, and 7 bases stayed unmatched. The CDR3 has 16 amino acids. Variable domain in full (rest from reference TRBV2 and TRBJ2-7): EPEVTQTPSHQVTQMGQEVILRCVPISNHLYFYWYRQILGQKVEFLVSFYNNEISEKSEIFDDQFSVERPDGSNFTLKIRSTKLEDSAMYFCASSAGTSGSRDEQYFGPGTRLTVT.

CDR3 in amino acids: CASNWAGGDEQFF. CDR3 DNA: TGTGCCAGCAACTGGGCGGGGGGTGATGAGCAGTTCTTC. The chain is built from TRBV3-1 (or the pseudogene TRBV3-2) and TRBJ2-1; 8 positions match TRBD2. The length of the CDR3 is 13 residues. Trimming at V came to 7 bases and at J to 8 bases, leaving 7 bases not matched to a gene. Germline values: CDR1 LGHDT, CDR2 YNNKEL (reference sequence).

The rearrangement links TRBV5-6 to TRBJ1-1, with TRBD1 as a possible D gene (6 bases). Germline CDR1 SGHDT, CDR2 YYEEEE. V lost 1 base, J lost 0 bases, and 19 bases lay in between. The CDR3 covers 18 residues. CDR3 sequence (DNA): TGTGCCAGCAGCTTGTCCGGGGGGGCGCGTAGGGTGAACACTGAAGCTTTCTTT. Translating gives CASSLSGGARRVNTEAFF.

This clone was observed a few times. The V and J genes are TRBV28 and TRBJ2-1, with TRBD1 matching over 8 bases. Germline lookup yields CDR1 MDHEN and CDR2 SYDVKM. The CDR3 extends over 13 amino acids. V was clipped by 7 bases and J by 5 bases; unmatched bases: 4. CDR3 loop: CASTLDRDNEQFF. The CDR3 bases are TGTGCCAGCACCCTGGACAGGGACAATGAGCAGTTCTTC.

Only a few counts were recorded for this clone. The chain has TRBV9 and TRBJ2-2; D call uncertain. Germline V gene data show CDR1 as SGDLS and CDR2 as YYNGEE. The CDR3 runs to 14 residues. V lost 3 bases and J 0 bases, leaving 6 bases between the germline ends. CDR3: CASSAPANTGELFF. The DNA of the CDR3 is TGTGCCAGCAGCGCTCCGGCGAACACCGGGGAGCTGTTTTTT.

The V call is TRBV19, the J call TRBJ1-1; D unresolved. Germline V CDR1 and CDR2: LNHDA, SQIVND (reference sequence). The CDR3 spans 13 residues. Trimming left V 6 bases short and J 1 base short, with 9 bases between. The CDR3 DNA sequence: TGTGCCAGTAGAAATCAGGCGAACACTGAAGCTTTCTTT. It translates to CASRNQANTEAFF.

The rearrangement links TRBV5-1 to TRBJ2-1, with 9 bases matching TRBD2. With 7 bases clipped from V and 0 bases from J, the junction kept 5 bases outside the gene matches. The CDR3 has 15 residues. The germline CDR1 and CDR2 sequences are SGHRS and YFSETQ. The CDR3 reads CASGETSGSYNEQFF. Here the CDR3 DNA reads TGCGCCAGCGGAGAGACTAGCGGCTCCTACAATGAGCAGTTCTTC.

J is TRBJ2-7 and V is TRBV6-6; 10 bases are shared with TRBD1. Germline V gene data show CDR1 as MNHNY and CDR2 as SVGAGI (reference sequence). The CDR3 has 15 residues. Trimming cost V 6 bases and J 6 bases; bases outside gene matches: 11. As DNA, the CDR3 is TGTGCCAGCAGCCCAGACAGGGGGCAGTCGAGCGAGCAGTACTTC. Protein sequence: CASSPDRGQSSEQYF.

This clone appeared a single time. The V gene is TRBV30, the J gene TRBJ2-7; 9 bases align to TRBD1. This CDR3 has 14 residues. The germline CDR1 and CDR2 sequences are GTSNPN and SVGIG (reference sequence). CDR3 nucleotides: TGTGCACTGGCGGGAAGGACAGGGGTGTACGAGCAGTACTTC. This codes for CALAGRTGVYEQYF.

This chain joins TRBV24-1 and TRBJ2-1; TRBD2 is a possible D gene (5 bases). The V end was cut by 3 bases, the J end by 5 bases, with 16 bases between. This CDR3 is 16 amino acids long. Germline assignment: CDR1 KGHDR and CDR2 SFDVKD. In DNA, the CDR3 is TGTGCCACCAGTGATCCAACTGGGGAGTCTCACAATGAGCAGTTCTTC. It yields the protein CATSDPTGESHNEQFF.

A few counts support this clone. This sequence joins TRBV24-1 and TRBJ2-2; the match to TRBD1 covers 7 bases. CDR1 is KGHDR, CDR2 SFDVKD, per germline. Trimming removed 4 bases from V and 4 bases from J; junction bases left unmatched: 5. The CDR3 covers 15 residues. CDR3 loop: CATSDRTGRTGELFF. The CDR3 DNA sequence: TGTGCCACCAGTGACCGGACAGGCCGCACCGGGGAGCTGTTTTTT.

The J gene is TRBJ2-2, the V gene TRBV7-3, with D possibly matching TRBD2 (6 bases). This CDR3 has 16 amino acids. The V end was cut by 2 bases, the J end by 2 bases, with 12 bases between. From germline, CDR1 is SGHTA and CDR2 FQGTGA. The CDR3 nucleotides are TGTGCCAGCAGCTTACTGGGACTCACAAACACCGGGGAGCTGTTTTTT. Protein product: CASSLLGLTNTGELFF.

J is TRBJ1-1 and V is TRBV30; tentative D call: TRBD1 (5 bases). Trimming took off 2 bases at V and 0 bases at J, with 13 bases between the two ends. Germline V gene data show CDR1 as GTSNPN and CDR2 as SVGIG (reference sequence). The CDR3 runs to 15 residues. The CDR3 sequence: CAWSPAGGLNTEAFF. CDR3 nucleotide sequence: TGTGCCTGGAGTCCCGCGGGGGGATTGAACACTGAAGCTTTCTTT. Filled out from reference TRBV30 and TRBJ1-1, the complete variable domain reads SQTIHQWPATLVQPVGSPLSLECTVEGTSNPNLYWYRQAAGRGLQLLFYSVGIGQISSEVPQNLSASRPQDRQFILSSKKLLLSDSGFYLCAWSPAGGLNTEAFFGQGTRLTVV.

The rearrangement joins TRBV6-5 to TRBJ1-4; TRBD1 is a possible D gene (6 bases). V shed 6 bases and J shed 2 bases, with 13 bases lying between them. The CDR3 contains 15 residues. Per germline, CDR1 MNHEY and CDR2 SVGAGI. Here the CDR3 reads CASRADRSTNEKLFF. CDR3 bases: TGTGCCAGCAGGGCGGACAGATCGACTAATGAAAAACTGTTTTTT.

This clone occurred many times. The chain has TRBV2 and TRBJ2-4; 12 nucleotides align to TRBD2. The germline V gene encodes CDR1 SNHLY and CDR2 FYNNEI. Trimming at V came to 4 bases and at J to 9 bases, leaving 4 bases not matched to a gene. This CDR3 is 14 amino acids long. The CDR3 DNA is TGTGCCAGCAGTGGGACTAGCGGGAACAGCATTCAGTACTTC. As protein: CASSGTSGNSIQYF.

V usage is TRBV5-1 and J usage is TRBJ1-6; D call uncertain. Trimming took 0 bases from V and 9 from J, leaving 10 bases between them. This CDR3 is 14 amino acids long. The germline gives CDR1 SGHRS, CDR2 YFSETQ. The CDR3 here is CASSLESRSSPLHF. The DNA for the CDR3 is TGCGCCAGCAGCTTGGAAAGTCGGTCTTCACCCCTCCACTTT.

The rearrangement joins TRBV6-5 to TRBJ2-7; 9 bases align to TRBD2. The CDR3 loop spans 15 amino acids. V dropped 2 bases and J dropped 0; count of bases not matched to a gene: 2. Looked up from germline, CDR1 is MNHEY and CDR2 is SVGAGI. In DNA form, the CDR3 reads TGTGCCAGCAGTTACGCTAGCGGGGCCTCCTACGAGCAGTACTTC. Translating it yields CASSYASGASYEQYF.

The chain joins TRBV27 to TRBJ2-2; a possible D gene is TRBD2 (6 bases). Germline V gene lookup returns CDR1 MNHEY and CDR2 SMNVEV (reference sequence). V lost 6 bases, J lost 3 bases, and 14 bases lay in between. There are 15 residues in the CDR3. Here the CDR3 DNA reads TGTGCCAGCAGCCTGGAGGGCCCGGACACCGGGGAGCTGTTTTTT. Amino acids: CASSLEGPDTGELFF.

V usage is TRBV19 and J usage is TRBJ1-1, with TRBD1 matching 10 bases. CDR1 LNHDA and CDR2 SQIVND come from the germline V gene (reference sequence). Losses at the gene ends were 3 bases for V and 0 bases for J; bases not matched to a gene: 4. CDR3 length equals 16 residues. CDR3 sequence: CASSIDRGRMNTEAFF. The DNA for the CDR3 is TGTGCCAGTAGTATCGACAGGGGGCGGATGAACACTGAAGCTTTCTTT.

This clone occurred a few times. This CDR3 reads CASSMAQGVTYEQYF. The DNA of the CDR3 is TGTGCCAGTAGTATGGCCCAGGGTGTTACCTACGAGCAGTACTTC. V is TRBV19 and J is TRBJ2-7; TRBD1 might be the D (5 bases). Germline CDR1 and CDR2: LNHDA and SQIVND (reference sequence). The CDR3 length is 15 residues. Trimming left V 3 bases short and J 2 bases short, with 14 bases between.

The chain combines TRBV29-1 with TRBJ2-1; perhaps TRBD1 as D (5 bases). Trimming cost V 0 bases and J 9 bases, with 21 bases left between them. This CDR3 is built from 16 residues. The germline V gene has CDR1 SQVTM and CDR2 ANQGSEA. The CDR3 is CSVEDHKTVQGGEQFF. CDR3 coding DNA: TGCAGCGTTGAAGATCATAAGACAGTCCAGGGTGGTGAGCAGTTCTTC.

V usage is TRBV5-4 and J usage is TRBJ2-2, with D maybe TRBD2 (6 bases). Trimming stripped 6 bases from V and 5 bases from J, with 20 bases between. CDR3 size: 16 residues. Germline lookup yields CDR1 SGHNT and CDR2 YYREEE (reference sequence). The CDR3 is CASIPGGGDRTGELFF. The CDR3, as DNA: TGTGCCAGCATCCCCGGCGGAGGGGATAGGACCGGGGAGCTGTTTTTT.

This sequence joins TRBV7-8 and TRBJ2-7; no firm D call. Between the trimmed V and J ends, which lost 6 bases and 3 bases, there was a span of 6 bases. CDR1 and CDR2 (germline): SGHVS, FQNEAQ. The CDR3 totals 11 residues. CDR3 amino acids: CASSSLYEQYF. As DNA, the CDR3 is TGTGCCAGCAGTTCCCTCTACGAGCAGTACTTC.